The table lists the clone carrying this T cell receptor (beta chain) with a few counts. The entry originates in a study of T-cell memory formation after mild COVID-19. Trimming took off 1 base at V and 2 bases at J, with 9 bases between the two ends. Germline assignment: CDR1 SGHRS and CDR2 YFSETQ. The length of the CDR3 is 14 residues. One entry per CDR3 protein, called by TCRdb with MiXCR from the 5' RACE reads. The sample lists around 250,000 distinct CDR3 sequences, less than 20% occurring once. V is TRBV5-1 and J is TRBJ1-2; D not resolved. This clonotype was obtained from an adult woman who had mild COVID-19 (a few samples of this study predate the infection). Cell type and time point are not known. The specimen sequenced was PBMCs or a T cell subset sorted from them (not recorded which). CDR3 in amino acids: CASSLMGENYGYTF. The CDR3, as DNA: TGCGCCAGCAGCTTGATGGGTGAAAACTATGGCTACACCTTC.